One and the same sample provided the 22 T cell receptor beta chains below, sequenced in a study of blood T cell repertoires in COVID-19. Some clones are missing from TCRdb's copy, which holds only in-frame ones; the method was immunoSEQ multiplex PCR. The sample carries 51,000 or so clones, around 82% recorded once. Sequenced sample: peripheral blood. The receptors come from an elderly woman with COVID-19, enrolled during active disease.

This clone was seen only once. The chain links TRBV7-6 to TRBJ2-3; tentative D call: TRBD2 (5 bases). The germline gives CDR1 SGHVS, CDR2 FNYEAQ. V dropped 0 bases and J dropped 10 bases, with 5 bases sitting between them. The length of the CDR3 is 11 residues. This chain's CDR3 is CASSLAGAQYF. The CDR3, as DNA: TGTGCCAGCAGCTTAGCGGGAGCGCAGTATTTT. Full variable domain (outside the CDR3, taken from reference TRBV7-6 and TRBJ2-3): GAGVSQSPRYKVTKRGQDVALRCDPISGHVSLYWYRQALGQGPEFLTYFNYEAQQDKSGLPNDRFSAERPEGSISTLTIQRTEQRDSAMYRCASSLAGAQYFGPGTRLTVL.

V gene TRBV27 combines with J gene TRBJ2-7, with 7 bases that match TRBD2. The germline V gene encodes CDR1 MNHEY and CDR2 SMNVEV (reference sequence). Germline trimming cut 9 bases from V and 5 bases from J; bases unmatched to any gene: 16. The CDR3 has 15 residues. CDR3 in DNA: TGTGCCAGTTTCCCCTACGGGGAGGGCGGGGACGAGCAGTACTTC. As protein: CASFPYGEGGDEQYF.

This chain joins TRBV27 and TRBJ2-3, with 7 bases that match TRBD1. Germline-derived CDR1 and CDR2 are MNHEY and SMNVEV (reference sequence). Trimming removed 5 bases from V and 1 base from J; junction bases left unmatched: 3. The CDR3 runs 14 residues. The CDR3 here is CASSPGQGTDTQYF. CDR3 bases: TGTGCCAGCAGTCCTGGACAGGGCACAGATACGCAGTATTTT.

DNA for the CDR3: TGCGCCAGCAGCTTGACAGGAAGTCAGAATGAAAAACTGTTTTTT. Translation gives CASSLTGSQNEKLFF. This chain uses TRBV5-1 with TRBJ1-4; D possibly corresponds to TRBD1 (5 bases). Germline CDR1 is SGHRS and CDR2 is YFSETQ. The CDR3 consists of 15 residues. Trimming shortened V by 1 base and J by 5 bases, and 12 bases separated the two germline ends.

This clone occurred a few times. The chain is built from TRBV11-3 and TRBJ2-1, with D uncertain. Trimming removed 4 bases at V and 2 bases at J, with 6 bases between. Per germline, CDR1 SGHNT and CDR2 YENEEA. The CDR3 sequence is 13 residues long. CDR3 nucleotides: TGTGCCAGCAGCTCGTCCCCCTACAATGAGCAGTTCTTC. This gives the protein CASSSSPYNEQFF.

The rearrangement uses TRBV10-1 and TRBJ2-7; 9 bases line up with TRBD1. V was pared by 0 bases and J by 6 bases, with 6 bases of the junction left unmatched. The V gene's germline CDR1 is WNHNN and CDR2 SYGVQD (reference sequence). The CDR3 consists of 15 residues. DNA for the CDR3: TGCGCCAGCAGTGAGTCGGGACAGGGAGGACGCGAGCAGTACTTC. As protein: CASSESGQGGREQYF.

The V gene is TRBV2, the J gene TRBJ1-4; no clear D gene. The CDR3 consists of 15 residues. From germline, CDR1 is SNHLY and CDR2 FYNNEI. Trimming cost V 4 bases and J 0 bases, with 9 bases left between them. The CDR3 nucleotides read TGTGCCAGCAGTGGGACTGTTGCAACTAATGAAAAACTGTTTTTT. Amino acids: CASSGTVATNEKLFF.

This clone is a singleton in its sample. The CDR3, as DNA: TGTGCCAGCAGTCTCCCCCGGACAGGCACAGATACGCAGTATTTT. This translates into CASSLPRTGTDTQYF. The gene calls are TRBV27 and TRBJ2-3; D perhaps matches TRBD1 (6 bases). Germline V gives CDR1 MNHEY, CDR2 SMNVEV (reference sequence). CDR3 length: 15 amino acids. V was shortened by 5 bases and J by 1 base, with 13 bases between the two germline ends.

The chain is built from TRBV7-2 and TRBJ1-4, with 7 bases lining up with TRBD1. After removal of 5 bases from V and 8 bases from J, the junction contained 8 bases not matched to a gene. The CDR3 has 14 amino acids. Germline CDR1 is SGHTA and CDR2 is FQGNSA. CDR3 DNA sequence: TGTGCCAGCAGCCCGACAGGGCGTAGGGAAAAACTGTTTTTT. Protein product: CASSPTGRREKLFF.

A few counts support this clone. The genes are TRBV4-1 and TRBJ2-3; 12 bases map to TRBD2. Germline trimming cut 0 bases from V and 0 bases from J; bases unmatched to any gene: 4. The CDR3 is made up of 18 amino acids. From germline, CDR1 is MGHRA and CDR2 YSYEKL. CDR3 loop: CASSQDSGTSGSTDTQYF. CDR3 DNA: TGCGCCAGCAGCCAAGACTCCGGGACTAGCGGGAGCACAGATACGCAGTATTTT.

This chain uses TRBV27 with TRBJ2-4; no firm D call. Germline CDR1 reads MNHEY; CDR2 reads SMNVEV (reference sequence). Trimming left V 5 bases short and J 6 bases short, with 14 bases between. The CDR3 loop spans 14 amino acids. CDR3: CASSPRLSRNIQYF. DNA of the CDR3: TGTGCCAGCAGTCCCCGTTTATCCCGAAACATTCAGTACTTC.

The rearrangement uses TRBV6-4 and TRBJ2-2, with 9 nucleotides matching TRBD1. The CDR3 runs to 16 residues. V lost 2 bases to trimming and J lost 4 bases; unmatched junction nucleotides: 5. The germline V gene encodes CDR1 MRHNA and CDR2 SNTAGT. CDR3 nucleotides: TGTGCCAGCAGTGACACGGGACAGGGCTTCACCGGGGAGCTGTTTTTT. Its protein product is CASSDTGQGFTGELFF.

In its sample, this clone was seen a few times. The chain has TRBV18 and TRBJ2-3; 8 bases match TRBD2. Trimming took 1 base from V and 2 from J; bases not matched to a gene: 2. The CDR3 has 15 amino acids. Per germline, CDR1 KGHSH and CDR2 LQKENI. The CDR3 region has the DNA TGTGCCAGCTCACCACTAGCGGGATCCACAGATACGCAGTATTTT. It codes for CASSPLAGSTDTQYF. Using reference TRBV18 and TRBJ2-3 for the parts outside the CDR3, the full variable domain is NAGVMQNPRHLVRRRGQEARLRCSPMKGHSHVYWYRQLPEEGLKFMVYLQKENIIDESGMPKERFSAEFPKEGPSILRIQQVVRGDSAAYFCASSPLAGSTDTQYFGPGTRLTVL.

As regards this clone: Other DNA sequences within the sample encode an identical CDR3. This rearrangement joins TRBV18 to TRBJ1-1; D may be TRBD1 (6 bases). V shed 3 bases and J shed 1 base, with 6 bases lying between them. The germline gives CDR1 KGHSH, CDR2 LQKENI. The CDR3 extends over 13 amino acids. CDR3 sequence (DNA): TGTGCCAGCTCACCGACAGGGAACACTGAAGCTTTCTTT. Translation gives CASSPTGNTEAFF.

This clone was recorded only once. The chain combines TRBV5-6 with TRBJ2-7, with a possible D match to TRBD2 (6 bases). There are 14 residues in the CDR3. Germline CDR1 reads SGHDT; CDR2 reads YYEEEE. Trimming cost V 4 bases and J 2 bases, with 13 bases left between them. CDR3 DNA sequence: TGTGCCAGCAGCAACGCCGGGACTCCCTACGAGCAGTACTTC. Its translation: CASSNAGTPYEQYF.

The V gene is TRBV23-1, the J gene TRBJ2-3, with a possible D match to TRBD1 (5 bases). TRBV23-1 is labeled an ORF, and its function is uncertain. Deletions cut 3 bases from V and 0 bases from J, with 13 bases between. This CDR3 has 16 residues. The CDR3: CASSQRWQGSTDTQYF. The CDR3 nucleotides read TGCGCCAGCAGTCAGAGATGGCAGGGAAGCACAGATACGCAGTATTTT.

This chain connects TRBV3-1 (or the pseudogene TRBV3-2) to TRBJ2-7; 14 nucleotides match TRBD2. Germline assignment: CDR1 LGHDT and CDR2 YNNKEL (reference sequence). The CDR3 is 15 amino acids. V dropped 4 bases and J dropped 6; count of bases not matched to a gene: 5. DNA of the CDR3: TGTGCCAGCAGCCTAAAGACTAGCGGGAGGGGCGAGCAGTACTTC. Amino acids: CASSLKTSGRGEQYF.

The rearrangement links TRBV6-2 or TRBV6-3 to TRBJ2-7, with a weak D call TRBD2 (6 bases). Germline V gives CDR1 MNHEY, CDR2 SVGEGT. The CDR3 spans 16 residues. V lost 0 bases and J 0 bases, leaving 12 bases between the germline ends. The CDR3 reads CASSYSTVAVSYEQYF. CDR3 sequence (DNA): TGTGCCAGCAGTTACTCGACGGTAGCGGTCTCCTACGAGCAGTACTTC.

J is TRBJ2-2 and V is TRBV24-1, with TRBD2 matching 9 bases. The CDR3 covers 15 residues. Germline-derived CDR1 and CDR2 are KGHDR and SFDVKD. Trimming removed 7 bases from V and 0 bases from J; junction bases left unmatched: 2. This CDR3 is CATRAGGANTGELFF. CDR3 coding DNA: TGTGCCACCAGAGCGGGAGGCGCGAACACCGGGGAGCTGTTTTTT.

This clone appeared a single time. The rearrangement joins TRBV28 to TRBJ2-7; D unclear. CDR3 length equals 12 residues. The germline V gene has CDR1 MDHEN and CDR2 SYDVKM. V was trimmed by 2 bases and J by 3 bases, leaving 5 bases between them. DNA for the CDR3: TGTGCCAGCAGTTTAGAGTTCTACGAGCAGTACTTC. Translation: CASSLEFYEQYF. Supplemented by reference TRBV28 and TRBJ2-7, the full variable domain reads DVKVTQSSRYLVKRTGEKVFLECVQDMDHENMFWYRQDPGLGLRLIYFSYDVKMKEKGDIPEGYSVSREKKERFSLILESASTNQTSMYLCASSLEFYEQYFGPGTRLTVT.

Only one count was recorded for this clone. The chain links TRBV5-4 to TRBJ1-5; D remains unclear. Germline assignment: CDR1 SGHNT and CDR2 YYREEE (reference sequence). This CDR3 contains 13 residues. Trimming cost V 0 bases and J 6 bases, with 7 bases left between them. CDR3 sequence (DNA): TGTGCCAGCAGCTTGGGTCGGGGTCAGCCCCAGCATTTT. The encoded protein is CASSLGRGQPQHF.

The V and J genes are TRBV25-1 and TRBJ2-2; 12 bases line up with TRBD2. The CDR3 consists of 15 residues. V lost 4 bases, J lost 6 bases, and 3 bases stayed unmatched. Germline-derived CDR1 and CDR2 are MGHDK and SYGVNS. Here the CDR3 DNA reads TGTGCCAGCAGTGGGCTAGCGGGAGGGGCCGGGGAGCTGTTTTTT. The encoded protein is CASSGLAGGAGELFF.